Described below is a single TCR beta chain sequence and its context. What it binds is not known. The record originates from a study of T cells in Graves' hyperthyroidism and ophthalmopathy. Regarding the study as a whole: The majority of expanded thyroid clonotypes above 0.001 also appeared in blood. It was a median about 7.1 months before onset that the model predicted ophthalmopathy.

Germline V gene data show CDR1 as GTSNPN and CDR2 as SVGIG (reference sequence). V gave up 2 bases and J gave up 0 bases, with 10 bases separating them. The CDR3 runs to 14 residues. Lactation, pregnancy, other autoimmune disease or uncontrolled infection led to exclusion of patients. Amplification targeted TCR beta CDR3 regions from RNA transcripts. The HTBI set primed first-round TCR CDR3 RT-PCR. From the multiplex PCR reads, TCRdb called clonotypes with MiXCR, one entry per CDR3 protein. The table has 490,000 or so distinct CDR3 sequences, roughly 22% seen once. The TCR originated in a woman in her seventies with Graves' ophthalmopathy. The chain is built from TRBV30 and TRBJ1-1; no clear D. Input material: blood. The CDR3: CAWSRSSMNTEAFF. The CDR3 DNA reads TGTGCCTGGAGTCGTAGCAGCATGAACACTGAAGCTTTCTTT.